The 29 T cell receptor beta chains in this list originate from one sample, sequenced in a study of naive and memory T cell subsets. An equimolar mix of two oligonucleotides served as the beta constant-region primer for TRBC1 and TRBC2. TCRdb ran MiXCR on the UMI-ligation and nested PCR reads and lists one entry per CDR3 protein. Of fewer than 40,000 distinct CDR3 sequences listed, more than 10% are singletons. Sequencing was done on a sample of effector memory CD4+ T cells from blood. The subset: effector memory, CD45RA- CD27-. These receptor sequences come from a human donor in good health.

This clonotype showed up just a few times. This CDR3 is CASRSGLAGGRSSYNEQFF. The CDR3 DNA sequence: TGTGCCAGCAGGTCGGGACTAGCGGGAGGGCGGAGCTCCTACAATGAGCAGTTCTTC. The V and J genes are TRBV2 and TRBJ2-1; 16 nucleotides match TRBD2. Trimming removed 6 bases from V and 0 bases from J; junction bases left unmatched: 8. This CDR3 comprises 19 residues. In germline, CDR1 is SNHLY, CDR2 FYNNEI.

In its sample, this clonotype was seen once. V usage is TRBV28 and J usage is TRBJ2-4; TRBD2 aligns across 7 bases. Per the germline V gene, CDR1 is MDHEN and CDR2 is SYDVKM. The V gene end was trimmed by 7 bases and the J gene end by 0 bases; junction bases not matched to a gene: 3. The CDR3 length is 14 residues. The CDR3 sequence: CASITGGAKNIQYF. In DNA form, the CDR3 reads TGTGCCAGCATTACGGGGGGAGCCAAAAACATTCAGTACTTC.

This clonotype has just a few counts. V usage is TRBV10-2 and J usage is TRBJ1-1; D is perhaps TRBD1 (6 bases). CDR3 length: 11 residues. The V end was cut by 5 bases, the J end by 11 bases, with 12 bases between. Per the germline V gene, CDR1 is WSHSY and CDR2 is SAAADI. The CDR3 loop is CASSQGIDAFF. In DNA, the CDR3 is TGCGCCAGCAGTCAGGGGATCGACGCTTTCTTT.

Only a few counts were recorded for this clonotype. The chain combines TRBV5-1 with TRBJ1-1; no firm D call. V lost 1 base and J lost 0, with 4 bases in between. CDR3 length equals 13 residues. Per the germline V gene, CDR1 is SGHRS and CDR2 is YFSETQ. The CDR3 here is CASSLLLNTEAFF. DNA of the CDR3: TGCGCCAGCAGCTTGCTGTTGAACACTGAAGCTTTCTTT.

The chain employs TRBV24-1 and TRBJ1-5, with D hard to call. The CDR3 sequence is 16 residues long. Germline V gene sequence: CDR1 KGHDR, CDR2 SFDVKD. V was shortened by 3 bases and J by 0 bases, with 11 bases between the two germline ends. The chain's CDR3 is CATSDEGSYSNQPQHF. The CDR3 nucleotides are TGTGCCACCAGTGATGAGGGATCATATAGCAATCAGCCCCAGCATTTT.

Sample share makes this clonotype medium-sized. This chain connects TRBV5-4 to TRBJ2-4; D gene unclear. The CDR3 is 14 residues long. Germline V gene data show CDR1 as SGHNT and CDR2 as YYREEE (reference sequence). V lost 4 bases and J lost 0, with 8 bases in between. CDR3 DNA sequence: TGTGCCAGCAGCGTGTTTCTAGCCAAAAACATTCAGTACTTC. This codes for CASSVFLAKNIQYF.

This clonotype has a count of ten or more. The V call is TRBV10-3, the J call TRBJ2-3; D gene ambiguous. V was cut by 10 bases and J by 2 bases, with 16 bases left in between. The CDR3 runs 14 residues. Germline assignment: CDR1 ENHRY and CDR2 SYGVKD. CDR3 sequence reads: CATARVDNTDTQYF. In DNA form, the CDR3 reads TGTGCCACCGCCCGAGTAGACAACACAGATACGCAGTATTTT.

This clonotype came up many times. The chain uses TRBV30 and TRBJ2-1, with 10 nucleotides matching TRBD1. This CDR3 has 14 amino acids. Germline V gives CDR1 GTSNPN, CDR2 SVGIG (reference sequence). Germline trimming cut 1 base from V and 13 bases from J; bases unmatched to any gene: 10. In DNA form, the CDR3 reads TGTGCCTGGAGTGGGATCACCGGGACAGGGGTCCAGTTCTTC. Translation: CAWSGITGTGVQFF.

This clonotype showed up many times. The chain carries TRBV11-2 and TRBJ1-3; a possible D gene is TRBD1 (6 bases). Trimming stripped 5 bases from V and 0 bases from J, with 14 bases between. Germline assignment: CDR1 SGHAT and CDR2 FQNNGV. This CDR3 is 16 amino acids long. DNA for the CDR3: TGTGCCAGCAGCCCCTTGACAGGACTCTCTGGAAACACCATATATTTT. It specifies CASSPLTGLSGNTIYF.

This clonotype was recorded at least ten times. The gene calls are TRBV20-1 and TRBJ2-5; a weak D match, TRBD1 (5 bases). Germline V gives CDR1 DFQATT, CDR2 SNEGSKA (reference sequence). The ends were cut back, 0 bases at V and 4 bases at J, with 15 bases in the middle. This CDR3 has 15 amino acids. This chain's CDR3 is CSARDRATGPETQYF. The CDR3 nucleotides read TGCAGTGCTAGAGATCGGGCCACAGGCCCAGAGACCCAGTACTTC.

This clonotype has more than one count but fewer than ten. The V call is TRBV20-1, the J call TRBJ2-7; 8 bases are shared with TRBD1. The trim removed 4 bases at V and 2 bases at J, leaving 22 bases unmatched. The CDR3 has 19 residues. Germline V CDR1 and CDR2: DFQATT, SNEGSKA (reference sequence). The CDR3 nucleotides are TGCAGTGCTACTGCCGACCGACAGGGGACGATGGCATCAACCTACGAGCAGTACTTC. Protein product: CSATADRQGTMASTYEQYF.

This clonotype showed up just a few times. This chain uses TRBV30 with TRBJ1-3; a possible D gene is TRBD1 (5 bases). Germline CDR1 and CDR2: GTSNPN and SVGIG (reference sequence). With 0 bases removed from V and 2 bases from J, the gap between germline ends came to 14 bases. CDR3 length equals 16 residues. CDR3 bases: TGTGCCTGGAGTGTACCTATCCGGGACCCTGGAAACACCATATATTTT. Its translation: CAWSVPIRDPGNTIYF.

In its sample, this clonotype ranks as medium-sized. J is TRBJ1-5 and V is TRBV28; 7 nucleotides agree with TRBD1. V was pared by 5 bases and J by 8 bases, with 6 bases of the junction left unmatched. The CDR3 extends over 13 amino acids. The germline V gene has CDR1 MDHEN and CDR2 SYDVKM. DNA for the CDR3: TGTGCCAGCAGTCAAGAGGGACAGAAGCCCCAGCATTTT. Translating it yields CASSQEGQKPQHF. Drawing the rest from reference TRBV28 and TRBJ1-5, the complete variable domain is DVKVTQSSRYLVKRTGEKVFLECVQDMDHENMFWYRQDPGLGLRLIYFSYDVKMKEKGDIPEGYSVSREKKERFSLILESASTNQTSMYLCASSQEGQKPQHFGDGTRLSIL.

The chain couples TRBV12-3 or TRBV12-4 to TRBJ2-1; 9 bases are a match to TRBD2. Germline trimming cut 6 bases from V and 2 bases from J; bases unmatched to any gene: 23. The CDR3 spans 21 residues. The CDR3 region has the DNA TGTGCCAGCAGCAGGTACCAAGGACTAGCGTCTACGAATGGCCCCTACAATGAGCAGTTCTTC. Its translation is CASSRYQGLASTNGPYNEQFF.

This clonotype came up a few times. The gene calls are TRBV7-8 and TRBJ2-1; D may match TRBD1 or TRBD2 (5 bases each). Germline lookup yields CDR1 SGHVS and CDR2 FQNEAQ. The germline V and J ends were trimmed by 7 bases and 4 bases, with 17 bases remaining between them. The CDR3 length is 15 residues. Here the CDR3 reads CASTPPGTGYNEQFF. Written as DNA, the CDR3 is TGTGCCAGCACCCCACCTGGGACCGGTTACAATGAGCAGTTCTTC. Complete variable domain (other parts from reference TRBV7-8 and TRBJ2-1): GAGVSQSPRYKVAKRGQDVALRCDPISGHVSLFWYQQALGQGPEFLTYFQNEAQLDKSGLPSDRFFAERPEGSVSTLKIQRTQQEDSAVYLCASTPPGTGYNEQFFGPGTRLTVL.

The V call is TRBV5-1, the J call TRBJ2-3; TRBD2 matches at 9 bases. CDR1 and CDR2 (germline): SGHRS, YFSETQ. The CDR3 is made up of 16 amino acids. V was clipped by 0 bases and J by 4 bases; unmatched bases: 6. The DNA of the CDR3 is TGCGCCAGCAGCTTGGATGGTAGCGGGAGCTCAGATACGCAGTATTTT. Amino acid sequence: CASSLDGSGSSDTQYF.

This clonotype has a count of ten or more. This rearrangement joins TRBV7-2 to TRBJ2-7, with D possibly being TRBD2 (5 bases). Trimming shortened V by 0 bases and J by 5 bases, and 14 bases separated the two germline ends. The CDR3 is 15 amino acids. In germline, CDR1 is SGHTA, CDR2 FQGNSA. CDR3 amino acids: CASSLAGSPRNEQYF. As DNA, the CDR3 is TGTGCCAGCAGCTTAGCTGGGAGCCCCCGGAACGAGCAGTACTTC.

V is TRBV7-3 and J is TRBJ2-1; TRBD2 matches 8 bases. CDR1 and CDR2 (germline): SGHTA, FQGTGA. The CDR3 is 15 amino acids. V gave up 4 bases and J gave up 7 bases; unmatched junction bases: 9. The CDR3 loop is CASSSLAGKGNEQFF. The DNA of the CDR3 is TGTGCCAGCAGCTCGTTAGCGGGAAAAGGGAATGAGCAGTTCTTC.

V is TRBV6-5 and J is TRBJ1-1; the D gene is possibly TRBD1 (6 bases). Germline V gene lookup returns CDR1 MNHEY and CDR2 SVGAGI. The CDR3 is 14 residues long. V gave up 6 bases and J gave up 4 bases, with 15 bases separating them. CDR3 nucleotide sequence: TGTGCCAGCAGGCGCCCAGGGGCCGCCACTGAAGCTTTCTTT. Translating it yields CASRRPGAATEAFF.

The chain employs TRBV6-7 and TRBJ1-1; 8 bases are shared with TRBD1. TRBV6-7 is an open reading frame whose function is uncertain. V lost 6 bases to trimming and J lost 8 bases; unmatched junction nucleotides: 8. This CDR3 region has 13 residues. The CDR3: CASSHARDREAFF. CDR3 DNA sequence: TGTGCCAGCAGCCACGCCCGGGACAGGGAAGCTTTCTTT.

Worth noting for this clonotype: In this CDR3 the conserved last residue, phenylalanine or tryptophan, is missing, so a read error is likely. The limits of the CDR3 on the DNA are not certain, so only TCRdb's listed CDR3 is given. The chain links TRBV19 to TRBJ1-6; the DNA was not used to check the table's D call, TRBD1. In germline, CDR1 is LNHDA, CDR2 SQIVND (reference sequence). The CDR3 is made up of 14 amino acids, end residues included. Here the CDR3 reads CASQGEAYNSPLKV.

The CDR3 is CASRPETGGSYEQYF. DNA for the CDR3: TGCGCCAGCAGACCAGAAACGGGGGGCTCCTACGAGCAGTACTTC. V usage is TRBV10-1 and J usage is TRBJ2-7; 7 bases are shared with TRBD2. The CDR3 has 15 amino acids. From germline, CDR1 is WNHNN and CDR2 SYGVQD (reference sequence). V lost 6 bases, J lost 0 bases, and 8 bases stayed unmatched.

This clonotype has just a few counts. The DNA for the CDR3 is TGCGCCAGCAGCCTTGGGGTGAGCTCCTACAATGAGCAGTTCTTC. Its protein is CASSLGVSSYNEQFF. This chain joins TRBV10-2 and TRBJ2-1; the D is unclear. The germline V gene encodes CDR1 WSHSY and CDR2 SAAADI. The CDR3 has 15 residues. The V and J ends lost 6 bases and 0 bases respectively, with 12 bases between them.

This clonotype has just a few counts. DNA of the CDR3: TGTGCCAGCAGTGAAGTGGGGGCGGGGGAGCAGTTCTTC. This sequence encodes CASSEVGAGEQFF. The rearrangement joins TRBV6-1 to TRBJ2-1, with D perhaps assigned TRBD1 or TRBD2 (6 bases each). The CDR3 loop spans 13 amino acids. Germline CDR1 reads MNHNS; CDR2 reads SASEGT. Trimming took off 1 base at V and 10 bases at J, with 11 bases between the two ends.

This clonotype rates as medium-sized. This chain's CDR3 is CSALIAGRDTGELFF. The CDR3 DNA is TGCAGTGCTCTTATAGCGGGAAGGGACACCGGGGAGCTGTTTTTT. This rearrangement joins TRBV20-1 to TRBJ2-2; 8 bases line up with TRBD2. Germline assignment: CDR1 DFQATT and CDR2 SNEGSKA (reference sequence). This CDR3 is built from 15 residues. Unmatched junction bases numbered 8, after V lost 5 bases and J lost 3 bases.

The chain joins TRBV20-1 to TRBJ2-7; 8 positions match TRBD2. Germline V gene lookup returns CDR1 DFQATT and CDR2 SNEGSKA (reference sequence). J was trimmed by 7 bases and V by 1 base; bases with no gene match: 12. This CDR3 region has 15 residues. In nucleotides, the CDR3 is TGCAGTGCTAGAGGCCTGGGACTAGTCGCCCCGGAGCAGTACTTC. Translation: CSARGLGLVAPEQYF.

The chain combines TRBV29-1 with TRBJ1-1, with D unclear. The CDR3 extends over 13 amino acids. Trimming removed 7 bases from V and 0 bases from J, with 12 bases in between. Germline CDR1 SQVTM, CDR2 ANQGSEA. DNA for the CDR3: TGCAGCGCAAAAAAGGGAATGAACACTGAAGCTTTCTTT. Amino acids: CSAKKGMNTEAFF.

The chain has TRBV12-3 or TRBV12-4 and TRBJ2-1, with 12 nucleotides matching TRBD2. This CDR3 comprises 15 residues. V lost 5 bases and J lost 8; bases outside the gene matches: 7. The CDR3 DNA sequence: TGTGCCAGCAGTCTTCAGACTAGCGGGAGTTATGAGCAGTTCTTC. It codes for CASSLQTSGSYEQFF.

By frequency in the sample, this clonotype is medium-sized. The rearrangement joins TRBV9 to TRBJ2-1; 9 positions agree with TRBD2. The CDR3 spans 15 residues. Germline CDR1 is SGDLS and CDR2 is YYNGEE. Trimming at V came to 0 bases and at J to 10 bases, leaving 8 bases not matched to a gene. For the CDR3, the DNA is TGTGCCAGCAGCGTAGGACTAGCGGCCGGGGGCGAGCAGTTCTTC. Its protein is CASSVGLAAGGEQFF.